The 32 T cell receptor beta chains below come from one sample, sequenced in a study of shared clonotypes between healthy human individuals. Produced via immunoSEQ multiplex PCR; TCRdb's table is partial and in-frame only. The sample carries a few million clones, over 85% recorded once. Positive CCR7 selection of CD45RO-negative cells yielded the naive CD8 cells, and terminally differentiated effector memory CD45RA+ cells were excluded. Material for sequencing was naive CD8+ T cells from PBMCs. All receptors come from a man aged 18 to 29 in good health. Some clones in this sample may be carry-over from other donors' samples.

A word on this clone: The same CDR3 is also encoded by other DNA sequences in this sample. The chain carries TRBV27 and TRBJ2-1; the D is unclear. The CDR3 runs to 15 residues. The germline V gene has CDR1 MNHEY and CDR2 SMNVEV (reference sequence). V was cut by 2 bases and J by 0 bases, with 8 bases left in between. CDR3 nucleotide sequence: TGTGCCAGCAGTTTAGACTCGAGCTCCTACAATGAGCAGTTCTTC. Protein: CASSLDSSSYNEQFF.

J is TRBJ1-5 and V is TRBV27; possibly TRBD1 for D (6 bases). This CDR3 region has 16 residues. Per germline, CDR1 MNHEY and CDR2 SMNVEV (reference sequence). V was pared by 0 bases and J by 2 bases, with 11 bases between. The CDR3 loop reads CASSLSGGAGNQPQHF. The CDR3 DNA is TGTGCCAGCAGTTTATCTGGGGGCGCCGGCAATCAGCCCCAGCATTTT.

This clone has just a few counts. The rearrangement links TRBV5-6 to TRBJ1-1, with D unclear. CDR3 size: 12 residues. Looked up from germline, CDR1 is SGHDT and CDR2 is YYEEEE. Trimming stripped 1 base from V and 11 bases from J, with 12 bases between. The CDR3 DNA is TGTGCCAGCAGCTTGATAGCTGAGGTGGCTTTCTTT. The encoded protein is CASSLIAEVAFF.

This chain links TRBV14 with TRBJ2-4; TRBD2 is a possible D gene (5 bases). The CDR3 contains 14 residues. Germline CDR1 is SGHDN and CDR2 is FVKESK. V lost 1 base and J 7 bases, leaving 11 bases between the germline ends. This CDR3 is CASSQAPRGNIQYF. CDR3 sequence (DNA): TGTGCCAGCAGCCAAGCCCCCCGAGGGAACATTCAGTACTTC.

This rearrangement joins TRBV19 to TRBJ1-5, with D perhaps TRBD1 (5 bases). Germline lookup yields CDR1 LNHDA and CDR2 SQIVND (reference sequence). Trimming took 4 bases from V and 2 from J, leaving 27 bases between them. This CDR3 region has 20 residues. CDR3 DNA: TGTGCCAGTAGTACTACGTTGCCGGGACGTAAAATATCGGGCAATCAGCCCCAGCATTTT. Its protein is CASSTTLPGRKISGNQPQHF.

This sequence joins TRBV5-1 and TRBJ2-1; TRBD2 matches at 11 bases. This CDR3 has 17 residues. Germline assignment: CDR1 SGHRS and CDR2 YFSETQ. V was pared by 1 base and J by 8 bases, with 11 bases of the junction left unmatched. The CDR3: CASSLPLAGVRVHEQFF. DNA of the CDR3: TGCGCCAGCAGCTTGCCACTAGCGGGAGTGAGAGTTCATGAGCAGTTCTTC.

The rearrangement links TRBV27 to TRBJ2-1; D not certain. The CDR3 has 12 amino acids. V was clipped by 3 bases and J by 9 bases, with 9 bases between them. The V gene's germline CDR1 is MNHEY and CDR2 SMNVEV (reference sequence). For the CDR3, the DNA is TGTGCCAGCAGTTTGAACGTGCGTGAGCAGTTCTTC. Protein: CASSLNVREQFF.

V gene TRBV11-2 combines with J gene TRBJ2-3; a possible D gene is TRBD2 (6 bases). CDR3 length equals 15 residues. Germline loops: CDR1 SGHAT, CDR2 FQNNGV. The V gene lost 1 base and the J gene lost 2 bases, with 10 bases spanning the gap. CDR3 loop: CASSLGSGYTDTQYF. Here the CDR3 DNA reads TGTGCCAGCAGCTTAGGTAGCGGTTACACAGATACGCAGTATTTT. Combining the CDR3 with reference TRBV11-2 and TRBJ2-3 gives the whole variable domain EAGVAQSPRYKIIEKRQSVAFWCNPISGHATLYWYQQILGQGPKLLIQFQNNGVVDDSQLPKDRFSAERLKGVDSTLKIQPAKLEDSAVYLCASSLGSGYTDTQYFGPGTRLTVL.

This chain uses TRBV6-5 with TRBJ2-7; weak D call: TRBD2 (6 bases). V shed 2 bases and J shed 0 bases, with 11 bases lying between them. The CDR3 contains 15 residues. In germline, CDR1 is MNHEY, CDR2 SVGAGI. The CDR3 sequence is CASSYRGGVSYEQYF. The CDR3 DNA reads TGTGCCAGCAGTTACCGCGGCGGGGTCTCCTACGAGCAGTACTTC.

The V gene is TRBV7-6, the J gene TRBJ2-7; 8 bases line up with TRBD1. The CDR3 contains 13 residues. Per germline, CDR1 SGHVS and CDR2 FNYEAQ. V was clipped by 6 bases and J by 4 bases; unmatched bases: 5. CDR3 loop: CASSRQGRYEQYF. CDR3 in DNA: TGTGCCAGCAGTAGACAGGGGCGGTACGAGCAGTACTTC.

A remark on this clone: At the DNA level, this CDR3 is encoded by other sequences in the same sample as well. V and J are TRBV6-5 and TRBJ1-1; 7 bases match TRBD1. V was pared by 5 bases and J by 0 bases, with 3 bases of the junction left unmatched. The germline V gene encodes CDR1 MNHEY and CDR2 SVGAGI. The CDR3 sequence is 14 residues long. For the CDR3, the DNA is TGTGCCAGCAGTCCGGGACAGCTGAACACTGAAGCTTTCTTT. Its translation is CASSPGQLNTEAFF.

This chain uses TRBV19 with TRBJ1-1; TRBD1 is a possible D gene (6 bases). The germline V and J ends were trimmed by 1 base and 10 bases, with 16 bases remaining between them. The CDR3 runs 14 residues. Germline loops: CDR1 LNHDA, CDR2 SQIVND (reference sequence). CDR3 in amino acids: CASSIGSGGAGAFF. The CDR3 bases are TGTGCCAGTAGTATAGGAAGTGGGGGCGCAGGAGCTTTCTTT.

The table lists this clone with a few counts. The V and J genes are TRBV7-9 and TRBJ1-2; no firm D call. The germline gives CDR1 SEHNR, CDR2 FQNEAQ (reference sequence). The CDR3 covers 15 residues. V was shortened by 5 bases and J by 6 bases, with 19 bases between the two germline ends. CDR3 DNA sequence: TGTGCCAGCAGCCCTCGAAGCCGTTTAACGGATGGCTACACCTTC. Encoded protein: CASSPRSRLTDGYTF.

The sample holds a few counts of this clone. This chain uses TRBV12-5 with TRBJ1-1; 10 positions agree with TRBD1. V shed 5 bases, J shed 6 bases, and the junction held 0 bases outside the gene matches. Germline CDR1 LGHNT, CDR2 FRNRAP. The CDR3 length is 12 residues. The CDR3 region is CASGGQGAEAFF. CDR3 bases: TGTGCTAGTGGTGGACAGGGGGCTGAAGCTTTCTTT.

V and J are TRBV11-3 and TRBJ2-7, with 9 bases that match TRBD1. The J segment lost 5 bases and the V segment lost 4 bases, leaving 6 bases of the junction unmatched. Looked up from germline, CDR1 is SGHNT and CDR2 is YENEEA. The CDR3 consists of 14 residues. The CDR3 DNA is TGTGCCAGCAGCTCGGGACAGGGAAGAGACGAGCAGTACTTC. The encoded protein is CASSSGQGRDEQYF.

The chain carries TRBV25-1 and TRBJ2-1; 9 bases agree with TRBD2. The length of the CDR3 is 17 residues. Germline V gives CDR1 MGHDK, CDR2 SYGVNS. V lost 1 base to trimming and J lost 8 bases; unmatched junction nucleotides: 12. The CDR3 bases are TGTGCCAGCAGTGAATCGTATAAACGGCGGGAGGGCCATGAGCAGTTCTTC. This sequence encodes CASSESYKRREGHEQFF.

This clone appeared a single time. This could be a read error, since a much larger clone is one nucleotide away. The rearrangement joins TRBV28 to TRBJ2-7; a weak D match, TRBD2 (5 bases). The CDR3 totals 17 residues. Germline V gives CDR1 MDHEN, CDR2 SYDVKM. The CDR3 spells CASSSPQLGKSSYGQYF. CDR3 DNA: TGTGCCAGCAGTTCACCCCAGCTCGGGAAGAGCTCCTACGGGCAGTACTTC.

This clone was seen once. The J gene is TRBJ1-1, the V gene TRBV12-5; D gene uncertain. Trimming removed 3 bases at V and 5 bases at J, with 7 bases between. Per germline, CDR1 LGHNT and CDR2 FRNRAP. The CDR3 length is 12 residues. DNA of the CDR3: TGTGCTAGTGGTTTATCCGGGACTGAAGCTTTCTTT. This sequence encodes CASGLSGTEAFF.

This chain uses TRBV27 with TRBJ2-2; 10 bases match TRBD1. V shed 4 bases, J shed 8 bases, and the junction held 13 bases outside the gene matches. Germline CDR1 and CDR2: MNHEY and SMNVEV (reference sequence). The CDR3 extends over 17 amino acids. This chain's CDR3 is CASSWGQGRALKGELFF. The CDR3 DNA is TGTGCCAGCAGTTGGGGACAGGGGAGGGCCCTAAAGGGGGAGCTGTTTTTT.

As regards this clone: Other DNA sequences in the sample encode the same CDR3. The chain employs TRBV29-1 and TRBJ2-2, with no clear D. Germline V gene data show CDR1 as SQVTM and CDR2 as ANQGSEA. Between the trimmed V and J ends, which lost 4 bases and 6 bases, there was a span of 9 bases. This CDR3 spans 12 amino acids. The CDR3 DNA follows: TGCAGCGTTGCGAGTGCGGCCGGGGAGCTGTTTTTT. Its translation: CSVASAAGELFF.

This chain connects TRBV29-1 to TRBJ1-2; perhaps TRBD1 as D (5 bases). This CDR3 has 13 residues. The germline V gene has CDR1 SQVTM and CDR2 ANQGSEA. Trimming took off 2 bases at V and 7 bases at J, with 14 bases between the two ends. The CDR3, as DNA: TGCAGCGTTGAAATTGCAGGGTCCTCTGGCTACACCTTC. Its translation: CSVEIAGSSGYTF.

The chain joins TRBV9 to TRBJ2-1; D remains ambiguous. V was pared by 3 bases and J by 2 bases, with 18 bases between. The CDR3 consists of 17 residues. Germline CDR1 and CDR2: SGDLS and YYNGEE. The CDR3: CASSATSRMSPYNEQFF. CDR3 nucleotide sequence: TGTGCCAGCAGCGCCACCTCTCGGATGAGTCCCTACAATGAGCAGTTCTTC.

This clone was detected a few times. The chain is built from TRBV19 and TRBJ1-5; D gene uncertain. Germline CDR1 reads LNHDA; CDR2 reads SQIVND (reference sequence). The CDR3 is made up of 15 amino acids. The germline V and J ends were trimmed by 1 base and 3 bases, with 10 bases remaining between them. The CDR3 loop is CASSIGEDYNQPQHF. CDR3 nucleotide sequence: TGTGCCAGTAGTATAGGCGAGGATTACAATCAGCCCCAGCATTTT.

The chain has TRBV4-1 and TRBJ1-6; maybe TRBD1 (5 bases). CDR3 length equals 16 residues. Trimming pared 4 bases from V and 10 bases from J, leaving 20 bases between. Germline lookup yields CDR1 MGHRA and CDR2 YSYEKL. As DNA, the CDR3 is TGCGCCAGCAGCCCCCTTTATGACCAGGGAGGATCACCCCTCCACTTT. Encoded protein: CASSPLYDQGGSPLHF.

CDR3 sequence: CASSPDWEANYGYTF. The CDR3 DNA reads as TGTGCCAGTAGTCCCGATTGGGAAGCTAACTATGGCTACACCTTC. This rearrangement joins TRBV19 to TRBJ1-2; the D is unclear. Trimming took off 5 bases at V and 0 bases at J, with 13 bases between the two ends. The CDR3 extends over 15 amino acids. CDR1 LNHDA and CDR2 SQIVND come from the germline V gene (reference sequence).

V usage is TRBV4-3 and J usage is TRBJ2-4; 11 bases are a match to TRBD2. The length of the CDR3 is 21 residues. J was trimmed by 1 base and V by 0 bases; bases with no gene match: 14. In germline, CDR1 is LGHNA, CDR2 YSLEER. In DNA, the CDR3 is TGCGCCAGCAGCCAAGAACTTATAGCGGGAGGGCTTTTCGAGGCCAAAAACATTCAGTACTTC. Its protein product is CASSQELIAGGLFEAKNIQYF.

The chain has TRBV7-9 and TRBJ2-1, with TRBD1 matching 11 bases. V lost 7 bases, J lost 4 bases, and 6 bases stayed unmatched. CDR3 length equals 15 residues. Germline V lookup: CDR1 SEHNR, CDR2 FQNEAQ (reference sequence). Here the CDR3 DNA reads TGTGCCAGCACCCAGGGACAGGGGGTGTACAATGAGCAGTTCTTC. Protein sequence: CASTQGQGVYNEQFF.

The J gene is TRBJ2-6, the V gene TRBV19; D ambiguous. The CDR3 covers 20 residues. Germline V gene sequence: CDR1 LNHDA, CDR2 SQIVND (reference sequence). Trimming left V 5 bases short and J 2 bases short, with 25 bases between. DNA of the CDR3: TGTGCCAGTAGTGCCCTCCGGAGAGAAGTGTCAGCCCCTGGGGCCAACGTCCTGACTTTC. Its protein product is CASSALRREVSAPGANVLTF.

The rearrangement uses TRBV7-8 and TRBJ2-7, with D possibly being TRBD1 (6 bases). Germline CDR1 is SGHVS and CDR2 is FQNEAQ. There are 15 residues in the CDR3. V was clipped by 5 bases and J by 0 bases, with 14 bases between them. This CDR3 reads CASSLGADSSYEQYF. The CDR3 nucleotides are TGTGCCAGCAGCCTAGGTGCGGACAGCTCCTACGAGCAGTACTTC.

V gene TRBV7-9 combines with J gene TRBJ2-1; 7 bases are shared with TRBD2. The J segment lost 4 bases and the V segment lost 8 bases, leaving 5 bases of the junction unmatched. Germline CDR1 SEHNR, CDR2 FQNEAQ (reference sequence). CDR3 length: 13 residues. The CDR3 DNA sequence: TGTGCCAGCGGAACTAGCGCGTACAATGAGCAGTTCTTC. Translating gives CASGTSAYNEQFF.

This clone has only one observation. The rearrangement joins TRBV27 to TRBJ2-1; no clear D. The CDR3 consists of 11 residues. V was trimmed by 6 bases and J by 10 bases, leaving 10 bases between them. Germline values: CDR1 MNHEY, CDR2 SMNVEV (reference sequence). The CDR3 DNA reads as TGTGCCAGCAGCCGTCATAGGGAGCAGTTCTTC. Translated, it gives CASSRHREQFF.

This clone was observed many times. The same CDR3 is also encoded by other DNA sequences in this sample. This rearrangement joins TRBV7-9 to TRBJ2-7; D gene uncertain. The CDR3 sequence is 14 residues long. V was cut by 5 bases and J by 0 bases, with 11 bases left in between. CDR1 is SEHNR, CDR2 FQNEAQ, per germline (reference sequence). CDR3 sequence: CASSPDGYSYEQYF. In DNA, the CDR3 is TGTGCCAGCAGCCCGGACGGCTACTCCTACGAGCAGTACTTC.